These 17 T cell receptor beta chains originate from one sample sequenced in a study of beta chain features in type 1 diabetes. General observations from the study: Patients with Type 1 diabetes showed moderately but significantly shorter TCRB CDR3s in all four CD4+ subsets.

Expressed TCRB transcripts were sequenced because the entire RNA isolate underwent reverse transcription. The data were produced by immunoSEQ multiplex PCR, yet TCRdb's version contains in-frame clones alone and is incomplete. The sample yields hundreds of thousands of clones, over 10% seen once. For these TCRs, the target antigens are not known. Sequencing used naive CD4+ T cells from blood. The receptor source for this set is a man younger than 30 with type 1 diabetes.

The table lists this clone with a few counts. An end of the junction does not agree with germline; a read error may underlie this. CDR3 in DNA: TGTGCTAGCAGCTTACAGGGGTCCGGGGGGACCCAGTACTTC. It is translated as CASSLQGSGGTQYF. The gene calls are TRBV7-7 and TRBJ2-5; tentative D call: TRBD1 (7 bases). This CDR3 is built from 14 residues. The V gene's germline CDR1 is SSHAT and CDR2 FNYEAQ (reference sequence).

This clone appeared a few times. The chain has TRBV30 and TRBJ1-4; weak D call: TRBD1 (5 bases). The germline gives CDR1 GTSNPN, CDR2 SVGIG (reference sequence). V was pared by 1 base and J by 4 bases, with 10 bases between. The length of the CDR3 is 14 residues. The CDR3 sequence is CAWSDQTVNEKLFF. The DNA for the CDR3 is TGTGCCTGGAGTGATCAGACAGTTAATGAAAAACTGTTTTTT.

The V call is TRBV29-1, the J call TRBJ2-1; D not certain. The V gene lost 6 bases and the J gene lost 3 bases, with 18 bases spanning the gap. The CDR3 covers 15 residues. The V gene's germline CDR1 is SQVTM and CDR2 ANQGSEA. For the CDR3, the DNA is TGCAGCGTACAAAACGACCTTCTTGTCTACAATGAGCAGTTCTTC. Encoded protein: CSVQNDLLVYNEQFF.

This clone came up a few times. This chain joins TRBV30 and TRBJ2-2; 7 bases agree with TRBD2. Germline V gene sequence: CDR1 GTSNPN, CDR2 SVGIG (reference sequence). This CDR3 has 12 residues. The J segment lost 7 bases and the V segment lost 3 bases, leaving 2 bases of the junction unmatched. The DNA of the CDR3 is TGTGCCTGGAGCCCGGGGGGCGGGGAGCTGTTTTTT. Amino acid sequence: CAWSPGGGELFF.

In this sample, this clone turned up a few times. The chain is built from TRBV28 and TRBJ2-5, with D maybe TRBD1 (6 bases). Deletions cut 5 bases from V and 3 bases from J, with 13 bases between. Germline loops: CDR1 MDHEN, CDR2 SYDVKM. The CDR3 spans 14 residues. CDR3 sequence (DNA): TGTGCCAGCAGTCCCCCGGGACAAGAAGAGACCCAGTACTTC. Translating gives CASSPPGQEETQYF.

This sequence joins TRBV5-1 and TRBJ2-5, with no clear D. Per the germline V gene, CDR1 is SGHRS and CDR2 is YFSETQ. Trimming left V 4 bases short and J 0 bases short, with 10 bases between. This CDR3 contains 14 residues. The CDR3 DNA reads as TGCGCCAGCAGCGGTTGGGTGTACCAAGAGACCCAGTACTTC. It specifies CASSGWVYQETQYF.

This clone was recorded a few times. The chain employs TRBV6-6 and TRBJ1-4; D gene uncertain. Trimming took off 6 bases at V and 1 base at J, with 9 bases between the two ends. CDR3 length: 14 residues. Per germline, CDR1 MNHNY and CDR2 SVGAGI (reference sequence). As DNA, the CDR3 is TGTGCCAGCAGCCTTCCGGGAACTAATGAAAAACTGTTTTTT. Amino acid sequence: CASSLPGTNEKLFF.

This clone showed up just a few times. The chain combines TRBV5-6 with TRBJ1-4, with 7 bases identical to TRBD1. The CDR3 consists of 15 residues. The junction had 11 bases not matched to a gene; V was cut back by 4 bases and J by 8 bases. Germline CDR1 reads SGHDT; CDR2 reads YYEEEE. This chain's CDR3 is CASSPGTAKGEKLFF. CDR3 DNA: TGTGCCAGCAGCCCGGGGACAGCGAAAGGGGAAAAACTGTTTTTT.

In this sample, this clone turned up many times. The J gene is TRBJ2-3, the V gene TRBV9; the D is unclear. Per the germline V gene, CDR1 is SGDLS and CDR2 is YYNGEE. V lost 2 bases and J 2 bases, leaving 3 bases between the germline ends. This CDR3 contains 12 residues. The CDR3 DNA reads TGTGCCAGCAGCGTTTTCACAGATACGCAGTATTTT. This translates into CASSVFTDTQYF.

This clone was recorded a few times. The CDR3 coding sequence is TGTGCCAGCAGCATCGACGGGGGGGGCACTGAAGCTTTCTTT. Encoded protein: CASSIDGGGTEAFF. The J gene is TRBJ1-1, the V gene TRBV6-6, with TRBD1 as a possible D gene (5 bases). V was cut by 6 bases and J by 4 bases, with 15 bases left in between. Per the germline V gene, CDR1 is MNHNY and CDR2 is SVGAGI (reference sequence). The CDR3 is 14 amino acids.

There are a few counts of this clone. The V call is TRBV18, the J call TRBJ2-6; weak D call: TRBD1 (6 bases). V gave up 2 bases and J gave up 0 bases, with 17 bases separating them. This CDR3 has 19 residues. The V gene's germline CDR1 is KGHSH and CDR2 LQKENI. The CDR3 nucleotides read TGTGCCAGCTCACCATTCGTTCTACAGGGAAGCTCTGGGGCCAACGTCCTGACTTTC. It codes for CASSPFVLQGSSGANVLTF.

This clone occurred a few times. The chain joins TRBV7-8 to TRBJ2-5; no reliable D call. V lost 2 bases, J lost 1 base, and 5 bases lay in between. The CDR3 is 13 amino acids. Germline values: CDR1 SGHVS, CDR2 FQNEAQ. This CDR3 reads CASSLTVQETQYF. CDR3 in DNA: TGTGCCAGCAGCTTAACAGTCCAAGAGACCCAGTACTTC.

A few counts support this clone. The chain employs TRBV29-1 and TRBJ1-1, with no clear D. The CDR3 is 11 residues long. Germline assignment: CDR1 SQVTM and CDR2 ANQGSEA. V was shortened by 7 bases and J by 5 bases, with 11 bases between the two germline ends. The CDR3 loop is CSAGGETEAFF. The CDR3, as DNA: TGCAGCGCCGGTGGGGAAACTGAAGCTTTCTTT.

Ten or more counts support this clone. The V and J genes are TRBV4-1 and TRBJ2-5; 7 bases match TRBD1. This CDR3 has 15 amino acids. Germline CDR1 is MGHRA and CDR2 is YSYEKL. Trimming cost V 4 bases and J 0 bases; bases outside gene matches: 5. CDR3 sequence (DNA): TGCGCCAGCAGCCCAACGACAGGGTACCAAGAGACCCAGTACTTC. Encoded protein: CASSPTTGYQETQYF.

The chain couples TRBV30 to TRBJ2-7; D unclear. Germline V CDR1 and CDR2: GTSNPN, SVGIG (reference sequence). V was pared by 3 bases and J by 2 bases, with 8 bases between. This CDR3 contains 12 residues. The CDR3 DNA follows: TGTGCCTGGAGACAGTACCCCTACGAGCAGTACTTC. This codes for CAWRQYPYEQYF.

The chain carries TRBV9 and TRBJ1-6; perhaps TRBD1 as D (5 bases). Trimming took off 3 bases at V and 7 bases at J, with 17 bases between the two ends. From germline, CDR1 is SGDLS and CDR2 YYNGEE. The CDR3 contains 16 residues. The CDR3 DNA reads TGTGCCAGCAGCGCCGGTATGCAGGGCGTCAATTCACCCCTCCACTTT. This gives the protein CASSAGMQGVNSPLHF. The entire variable domain, with the rest obtained from reference TRBV9 and TRBJ1-6, is as follows: DSGVTQTPKHLITATGQRVTLRCSPRSGDLSVYWYQQSLDQGLQFLIQYYNGEERAKGNILERFSAQQFPDLHSELNLSSLELGDSALYFCASSAGMQGVNSPLHFGNGTRLTVT.

This clone was observed a handful of times. The chain combines TRBV18 with TRBJ1-1; no clear D gene. Germline CDR1 is KGHSH and CDR2 is LQKENI. The CDR3 has 12 amino acids. V was pared by 5 bases and J by 6 bases, with 10 bases between. CDR3 DNA: TGTGCCAGCTCAGCACGTTTGGCTGAAGCTTTCTTT. This translates into CASSARLAEAFF.